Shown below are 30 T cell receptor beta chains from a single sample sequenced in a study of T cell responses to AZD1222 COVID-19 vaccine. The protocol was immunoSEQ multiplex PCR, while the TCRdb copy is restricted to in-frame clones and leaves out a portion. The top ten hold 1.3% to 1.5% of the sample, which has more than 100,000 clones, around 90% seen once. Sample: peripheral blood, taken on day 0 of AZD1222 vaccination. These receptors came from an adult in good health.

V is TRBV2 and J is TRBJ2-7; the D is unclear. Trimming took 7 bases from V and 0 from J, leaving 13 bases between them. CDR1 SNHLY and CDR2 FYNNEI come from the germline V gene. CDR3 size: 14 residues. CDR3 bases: TGTGCCAGCACCACCTCAAGGAGCTCCTACGAGCAGTACTTC. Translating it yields CASTTSRSSYEQYF.

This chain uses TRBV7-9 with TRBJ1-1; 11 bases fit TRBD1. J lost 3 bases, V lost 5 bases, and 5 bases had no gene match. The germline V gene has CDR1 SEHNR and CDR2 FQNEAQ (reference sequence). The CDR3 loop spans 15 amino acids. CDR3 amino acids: CASSEPGQGDTEAFF. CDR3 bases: TGTGCCAGCAGCGAACCGGGACAGGGGGACACTGAAGCTTTCTTT.

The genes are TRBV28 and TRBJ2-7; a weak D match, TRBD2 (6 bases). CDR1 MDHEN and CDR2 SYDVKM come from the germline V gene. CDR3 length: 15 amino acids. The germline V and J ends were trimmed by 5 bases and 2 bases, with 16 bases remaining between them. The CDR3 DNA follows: TGTGCCAGCAGTACAGCGGGCGGAGGGGCCTACGAGCAGTACTTC. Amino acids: CASSTAGGGAYEQYF.

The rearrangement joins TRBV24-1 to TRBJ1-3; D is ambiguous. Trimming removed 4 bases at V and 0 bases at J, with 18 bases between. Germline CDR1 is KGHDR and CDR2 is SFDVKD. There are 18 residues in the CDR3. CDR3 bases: TGTGCCACCAGTGACCGCACAAGTTTCGGCCTCTCTGGAAACACCATATATTTT. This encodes CATSDRTSFGLSGNTIYF.

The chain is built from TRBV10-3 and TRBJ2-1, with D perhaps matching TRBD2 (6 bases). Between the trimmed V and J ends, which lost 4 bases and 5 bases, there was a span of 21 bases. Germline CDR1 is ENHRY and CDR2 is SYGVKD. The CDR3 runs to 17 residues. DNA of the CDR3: TGTGCCATCAGTGCGAGGATATCTAGGCGGGGAAACAATGAGCAGTTCTTC. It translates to CAISARISRRGNNEQFF.

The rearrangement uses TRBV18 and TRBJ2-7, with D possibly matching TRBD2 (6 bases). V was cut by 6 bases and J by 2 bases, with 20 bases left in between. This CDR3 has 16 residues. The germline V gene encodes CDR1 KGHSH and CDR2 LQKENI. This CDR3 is CASSTYRESPPYEQYF. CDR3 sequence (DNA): TGTGCCAGCTCGACTTACCGGGAGAGTCCCCCCTACGAGCAGTACTTC.

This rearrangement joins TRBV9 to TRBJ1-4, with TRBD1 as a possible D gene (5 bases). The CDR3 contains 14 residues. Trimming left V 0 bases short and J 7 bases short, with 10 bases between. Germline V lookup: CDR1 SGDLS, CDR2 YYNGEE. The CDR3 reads CASSVDRGGEKLFF. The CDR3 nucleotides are TGTGCCAGCAGCGTAGATAGGGGCGGTGAAAAACTGTTTTTT.

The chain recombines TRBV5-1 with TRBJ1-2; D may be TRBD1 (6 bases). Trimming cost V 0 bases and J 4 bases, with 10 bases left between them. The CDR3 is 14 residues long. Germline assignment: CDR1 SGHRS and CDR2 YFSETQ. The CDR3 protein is CASSLVGGLYGYTF. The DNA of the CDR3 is TGCGCCAGCAGCTTGGTAGGGGGTCTCTATGGCTACACCTTC.

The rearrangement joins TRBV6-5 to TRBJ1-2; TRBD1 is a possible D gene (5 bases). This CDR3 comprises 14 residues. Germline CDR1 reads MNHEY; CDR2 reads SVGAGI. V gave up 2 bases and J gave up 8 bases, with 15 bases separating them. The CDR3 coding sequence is TGTGCCAGCAGTTACCTTTTGGGGGTCGAAGGCTACACCTTC. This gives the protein CASSYLLGVEGYTF.

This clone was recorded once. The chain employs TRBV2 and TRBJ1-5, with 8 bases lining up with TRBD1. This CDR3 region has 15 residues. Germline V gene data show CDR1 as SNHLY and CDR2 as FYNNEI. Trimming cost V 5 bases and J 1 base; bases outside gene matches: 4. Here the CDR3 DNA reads TGTGCCAGCAGTTTGACAGGGGCGAGCAATCAGCCCCAGCATTTT. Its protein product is CASSLTGASNQPQHF. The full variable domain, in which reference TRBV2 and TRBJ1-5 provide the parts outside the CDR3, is EPEVTQTPSHQVTQMGQEVILRCVPISNHLYFYWYRQILGQKVEFLVSFYNNEISEKSEIFDDQFSVERPDGSNFTLKIRSTKLEDSAMYFCASSLTGASNQPQHFGDGTRLSIL.

In DNA form, the CDR3 reads TGTGCCAGCACCATCGGGGGTCTCTCCTACGAGCAGTACTTC. This sequence encodes CASTIGGLSYEQYF. The chain recombines TRBV6-4 with TRBJ2-7; tentative D call: TRBD2 (6 bases). The CDR3 runs 14 residues. Per the germline V gene, CDR1 is MRHNA and CDR2 is SNTAGT. The germline V and J ends were trimmed by 7 bases and 0 bases, with 13 bases remaining between them.

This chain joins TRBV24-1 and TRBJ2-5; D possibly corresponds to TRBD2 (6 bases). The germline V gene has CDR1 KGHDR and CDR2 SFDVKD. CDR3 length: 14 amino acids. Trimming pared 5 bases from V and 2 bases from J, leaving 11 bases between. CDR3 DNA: TGTGCCACCAGTGTAGGAGGGTCACAAGAGACCCAGTACTTC. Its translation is CATSVGGSQETQYF.

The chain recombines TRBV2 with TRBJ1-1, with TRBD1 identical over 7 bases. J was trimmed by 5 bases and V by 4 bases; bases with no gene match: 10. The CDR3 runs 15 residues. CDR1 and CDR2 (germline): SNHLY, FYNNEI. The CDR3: CASSARGGARTEAFF. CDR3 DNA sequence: TGTGCCAGCAGTGCCAGGGGGGGGGCCCGGACTGAAGCTTTCTTT.

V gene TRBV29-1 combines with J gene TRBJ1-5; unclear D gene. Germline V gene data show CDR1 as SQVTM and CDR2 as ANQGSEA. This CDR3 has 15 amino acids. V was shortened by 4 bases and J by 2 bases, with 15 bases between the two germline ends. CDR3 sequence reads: CSVAEGFLGNQPQHF. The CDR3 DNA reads TGCAGCGTTGCGGAGGGCTTTTTGGGCAATCAGCCCCAGCATTTT.

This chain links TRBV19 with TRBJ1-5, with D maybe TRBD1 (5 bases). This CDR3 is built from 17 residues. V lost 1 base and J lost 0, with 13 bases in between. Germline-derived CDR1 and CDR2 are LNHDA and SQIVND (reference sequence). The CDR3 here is CASSIVTGPYSNQPQHF. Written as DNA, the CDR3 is TGTGCCAGTAGTATAGTTACAGGACCCTATAGCAATCAGCCCCAGCATTTT.

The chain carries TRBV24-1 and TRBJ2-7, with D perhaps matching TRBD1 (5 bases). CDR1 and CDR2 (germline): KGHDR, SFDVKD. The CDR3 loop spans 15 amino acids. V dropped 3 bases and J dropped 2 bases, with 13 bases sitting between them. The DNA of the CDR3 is TGTGCCACCAGTGATACCAGGGCCACCACCTACGAGCAGTACTTC. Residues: CATSDTRATTYEQYF.

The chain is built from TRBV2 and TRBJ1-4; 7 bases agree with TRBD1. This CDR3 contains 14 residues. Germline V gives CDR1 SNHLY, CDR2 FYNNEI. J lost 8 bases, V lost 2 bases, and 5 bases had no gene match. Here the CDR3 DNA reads TGTGCCAGCAGTGAATGGGGGGACAGCGAAAAACTGTTTTTT. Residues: CASSEWGDSEKLFF.

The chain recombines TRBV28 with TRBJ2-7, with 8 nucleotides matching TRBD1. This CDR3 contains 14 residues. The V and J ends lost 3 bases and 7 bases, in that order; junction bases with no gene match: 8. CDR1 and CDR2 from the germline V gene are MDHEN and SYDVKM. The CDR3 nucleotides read TGTGCCAGCAGTTTGACACAGGGGGGATTTGAGCAGTACTTC. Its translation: CASSLTQGGFEQYF.

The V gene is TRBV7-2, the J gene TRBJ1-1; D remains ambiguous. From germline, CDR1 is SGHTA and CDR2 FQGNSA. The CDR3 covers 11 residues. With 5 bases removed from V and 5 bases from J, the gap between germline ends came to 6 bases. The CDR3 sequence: CASSPATEAFF. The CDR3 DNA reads TGTGCCAGCAGCCCCGCTACTGAAGCTTTCTTT.

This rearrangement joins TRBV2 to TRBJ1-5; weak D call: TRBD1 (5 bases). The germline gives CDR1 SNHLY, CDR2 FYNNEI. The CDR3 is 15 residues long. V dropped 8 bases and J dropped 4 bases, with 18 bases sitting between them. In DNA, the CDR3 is TGTGCCAGCGCGATAACATGGGACCCTAATCAGCCCCAGCATTTT. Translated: CASAITWDPNQPQHF.

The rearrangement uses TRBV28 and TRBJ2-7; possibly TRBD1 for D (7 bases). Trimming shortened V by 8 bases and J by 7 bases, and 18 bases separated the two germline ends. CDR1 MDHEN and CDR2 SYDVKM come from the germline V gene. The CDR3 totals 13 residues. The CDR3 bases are TGTGCCAGCCATTTCAGGGGGGTCGGGGAGCAGTACTTC. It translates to CASHFRGVGEQYF.

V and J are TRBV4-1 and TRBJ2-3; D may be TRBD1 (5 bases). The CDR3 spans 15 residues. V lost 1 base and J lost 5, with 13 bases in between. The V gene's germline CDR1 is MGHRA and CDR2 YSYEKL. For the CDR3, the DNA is TGCGCCAGCAGCCAAGTGGGGCTTGCCCGAGATACGCAGTATTTT. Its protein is CASSQVGLARDTQYF.

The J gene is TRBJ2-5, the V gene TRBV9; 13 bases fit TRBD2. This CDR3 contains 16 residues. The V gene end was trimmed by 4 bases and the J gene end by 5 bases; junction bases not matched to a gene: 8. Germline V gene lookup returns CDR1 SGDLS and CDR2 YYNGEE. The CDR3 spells CASSPRTSGGGETQYF. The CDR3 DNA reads TGTGCCAGCAGCCCCCGGACTAGCGGGGGAGGGGAGACCCAGTACTTC. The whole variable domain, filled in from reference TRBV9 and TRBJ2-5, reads DSGVTQTPKHLITATGQRVTLRCSPRSGDLSVYWYQQSLDQGLQFLIQYYNGEERAKGNILERFSAQQFPDLHSELNLSSLELGDSALYFCASSPRTSGGGETQYFGPGTRLLVL.

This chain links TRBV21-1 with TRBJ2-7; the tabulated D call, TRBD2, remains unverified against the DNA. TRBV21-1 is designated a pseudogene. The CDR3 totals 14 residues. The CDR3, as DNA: TGTGCCAGCAGCATCGCGGGTGCCACCTACGAGCAGTACTTC. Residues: CASSIAGATYEQYF.

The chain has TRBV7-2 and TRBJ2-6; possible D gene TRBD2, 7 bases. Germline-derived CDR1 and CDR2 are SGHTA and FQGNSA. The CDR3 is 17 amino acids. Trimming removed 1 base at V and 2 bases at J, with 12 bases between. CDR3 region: CASSLGGGAAGANVLTF. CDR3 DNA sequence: TGTGCCAGCAGCTTAGGTGGGGGGGCCGCTGGGGCCAACGTCCTGACTTTC.

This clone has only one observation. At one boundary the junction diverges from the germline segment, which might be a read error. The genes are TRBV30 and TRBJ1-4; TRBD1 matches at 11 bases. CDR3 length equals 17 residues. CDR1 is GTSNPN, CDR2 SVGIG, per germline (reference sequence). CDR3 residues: CAWGVMDRGRTNEKLFF. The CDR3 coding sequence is TGTGCCTGGGGTGTGATGGACAGGGGGCGGACTAATGAAAAACTGTTTTTT.

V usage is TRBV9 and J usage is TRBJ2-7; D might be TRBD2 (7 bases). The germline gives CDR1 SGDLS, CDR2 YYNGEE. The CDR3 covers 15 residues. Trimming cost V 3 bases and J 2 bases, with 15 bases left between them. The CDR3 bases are TGTGCCAGCAGCGAGGGGAGGGGGGCCACCTACGAGCAGTACTTC. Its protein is CASSEGRGATYEQYF.

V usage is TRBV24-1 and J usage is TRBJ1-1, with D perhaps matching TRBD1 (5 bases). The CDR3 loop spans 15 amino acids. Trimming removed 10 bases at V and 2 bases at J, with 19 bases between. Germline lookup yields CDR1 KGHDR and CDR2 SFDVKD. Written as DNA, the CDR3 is TGTGCCACAAGTCTCGGGGGGGGAGCCAACACTGAAGCTTTCTTT. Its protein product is CATSLGGGANTEAFF.

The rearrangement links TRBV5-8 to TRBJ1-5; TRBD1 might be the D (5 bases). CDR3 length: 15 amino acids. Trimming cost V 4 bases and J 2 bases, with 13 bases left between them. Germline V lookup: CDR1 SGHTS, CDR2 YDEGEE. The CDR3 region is CASSRGLHRNQPQHF. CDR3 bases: TGTGCCAGCAGCCGGGGACTCCACCGCAATCAGCCCCAGCATTTT.

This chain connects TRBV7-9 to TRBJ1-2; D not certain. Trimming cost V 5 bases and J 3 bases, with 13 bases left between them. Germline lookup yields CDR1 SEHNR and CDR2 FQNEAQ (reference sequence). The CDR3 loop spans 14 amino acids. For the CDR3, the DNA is TGTGCCAGCAGCGAAGCGCTTGGGCACTATGGCTACACCTTC. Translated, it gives CASSEALGHYGYTF.